The text below deals with one TCR beta chain. It was into CD45RA+ naive and CD45RA-negative memory subsets that the CD4+ cells were split. The sample is drawn from a study of shared clonotypes between healthy human individuals. Measured with immunoSEQ multiplex PCR; TCRdb has only the in-frame clones, and not every one. The table lists 600,000 to 750,000 clones, roughly 72% of them singletons. The ends lost 4 bases at V and 9 bases at J; junction bases unmatched: 6. This CDR3 is 14 amino acids long. CDR1 SGHRS and CDR2 YFSETQ come from the germline V gene. J is TRBJ2-1 and V is TRBV5-1; 11 bases line up with TRBD2. The receptor comes from a woman aged 30 to 39 in good health. The material sequenced was memory CD4+ T cells sorted from blood. The subset is: CD45RA-negative fraction. CDR3 amino acids: CASSAGTSGVEQFF. The CDR3 DNA follows: TGCGCCAGCAGCGCCGGGACTAGCGGCGTTGAGCAGTTCTTC.